Shown below are 17 T cell receptor beta chains from a single sample sequenced in a study of blood T cell repertoires in COVID-19. The protocol was immunoSEQ multiplex PCR, while the TCRdb copy is restricted to in-frame clones and leaves out a portion. Among about 250,000 clones listed, about 86% were seen once. Sequencing was done on a sample of peripheral blood. Receptors originate from a person aged 65 to 85 with COVID-19, enrolled during active disease.

This chain links TRBV7-2 with TRBJ2-2; TRBD2 matches at 10 bases. The CDR3 has 19 residues. Germline assignment: CDR1 SGHTA and CDR2 FQGNSA. The junction had 13 bases not matched to a gene; V was cut back by 2 bases and J by 4 bases. This CDR3 reads CASSLSWLAGVQGTGELFF. For the CDR3, the DNA is TGTGCCAGCAGCTTAAGTTGGCTAGCGGGAGTTCAGGGCACCGGGGAGCTGTTTTTT. Looking up the rest from reference TRBV7-2 and TRBJ2-2 gives the full variable domain: GAGVSQSPSNKVTEKGKDVELRCDPISGHTALYWYRQSLGQGLEFLIYFQGNSAPDKSGLPSDRFSAERTGGSVSTLTIQRTQQEDSAVYLCASSLSWLAGVQGTGELFFGEGSRLTVL.

V is TRBV11-3 and J is TRBJ2-1; 10 nucleotides agree with TRBD2. After removal of 1 base from V and 7 bases from J, the junction contained 4 bases not matched to a gene. The length of the CDR3 is 15 residues. CDR1 and CDR2 from the germline V gene are SGHNT and YENEEA. The CDR3 spells CASSLALAGVNEQFF. DNA for the CDR3: TGTGCCAGCAGCTTAGCCCTAGCGGGAGTTAATGAGCAGTTCTTC.

V and J are TRBV7-3 and TRBJ2-1, with 7 bases matching TRBD1. This CDR3 has 13 residues. J lost 7 bases, V lost 2 bases, and 2 bases had no gene match. Germline V gives CDR1 SGHTA, CDR2 FQGTGA. The CDR3 here is CASSLDRVNEQFF. The CDR3 DNA reads as TGTGCCAGCAGCTTAGACAGGGTTAATGAGCAGTTCTTC.

The J gene is TRBJ1-2, the V gene TRBV29-1; tentative D call: TRBD1 (6 bases). Between the trimmed V and J ends, which lost 6 bases and 2 bases, there was a span of 10 bases. This CDR3 has 12 residues. The germline V gene has CDR1 SQVTM and CDR2 ANQGSEA. CDR3 in DNA: TGCAGCGTGGCGGACAGAAACTATGGCTACACCTTC. Amino acid sequence: CSVADRNYGYTF.

This rearrangement joins TRBV30 to TRBJ2-3, with 7 nucleotides matching TRBD1. Germline assignment: CDR1 GTSNPN and CDR2 SVGIG (reference sequence). The CDR3 covers 11 residues. Trimming cost V 5 bases and J 4 bases; bases outside gene matches: 0. CDR3 sequence reads: CAWGTADTQYF. As DNA, the CDR3 is TGTGCCTGGGGGACAGCAGATACGCAGTATTTT.

The CDR3, as DNA: TGTGCCAGCAGCTCAGGAAGTGATGAGCAGTTCTTC. This translates into CASSSGSDEQFF. The rearrangement links TRBV7-6 to TRBJ2-1; D is undetermined. V was cut by 4 bases and J by 8 bases, with 9 bases left in between. This CDR3 contains 12 residues. Germline assignment: CDR1 SGHVS and CDR2 FNYEAQ.

This clone has more than one count but fewer than ten. The rearrangement uses TRBV30 and TRBJ1-5; D gene uncertain. There are 16 residues in the CDR3. Between the trimmed V and J ends, which lost 0 bases and 4 bases, there was a span of 16 bases. Germline V lookup: CDR1 GTSNPN, CDR2 SVGIG (reference sequence). CDR3 bases: TGTGCCTGGAGTGTACGAGGGCCTCCGGGAAATCAGCCCCAGCATTTT. As protein: CAWSVRGPPGNQPQHF.

The chain is built from TRBV5-1 and TRBJ2-1; 9 nucleotides line up with TRBD2. The CDR3 has 16 residues. Germline assignment: CDR1 SGHRS and CDR2 YFSETQ. The junction had 12 bases not matched to a gene; V was cut back by 1 base and J by 10 bases. The CDR3 spells CASSLFAGGPGVEQFF. The CDR3 DNA follows: TGCGCCAGCAGCTTGTTTGCGGGAGGGCCAGGGGTCGAGCAGTTCTTC. Full variable domain (missing parts from reference TRBV5-1 and TRBJ2-1): KAGVTQTPRYLIKTRGQQVTLSCSPISGHRSVSWYQQTPGQGLQFLFEYFSETQRNKGNFPGRFSGRQFSNSRSEMNVSTLELGDSALYLCASSLFAGGPGVEQFFGPGTRLTVL.

The genes are TRBV3-1 (or the pseudogene TRBV3-2) and TRBJ2-5; 7 bases are a match to TRBD2. This CDR3 comprises 17 residues. J was trimmed by 7 bases and V by 1 base; bases with no gene match: 15. The germline gives CDR1 LGHDT, CDR2 YNNKEL (reference sequence). CDR3 region: CASSQATNGLVRSTQYF. CDR3 sequence (DNA): TGTGCCAGCAGCCAAGCTACTAACGGACTAGTAAGGTCGACCCAGTACTTC.

CDR3 sequence (DNA): TGTGCCAGCAGCTTAAGGAGACAGGGTACTAGCAACACCGGGGAGCTGTTTTTT. This encodes CASSLRRQGTSNTGELFF. The genes are TRBV7-6 and TRBJ2-2; D possibly corresponds to TRBD1 (7 bases). There are 18 residues in the CDR3. Trimming left V 2 bases short and J 2 bases short, with 18 bases between. The germline CDR1 and CDR2 sequences are SGHVS and FNYEAQ.

This chain links TRBV19 with TRBJ1-5; 12 nucleotides align to TRBD1. After removal of 4 bases from V and 6 bases from J, the junction contained 4 bases not matched to a gene. Germline V CDR1 and CDR2: LNHDA, SQIVND (reference sequence). This CDR3 spans 15 amino acids. Here the CDR3 reads CASSKGQGAIQPQHF. The CDR3 DNA follows: TGTGCCAGTAGTAAGGGACAGGGGGCGATTCAGCCCCAGCATTTT.

This clone appeared a few times. The V and J genes are TRBV4-2 and TRBJ2-1; 8 nucleotides agree with TRBD2. V trimming: 0 bases; J trimming: 3 bases; junction bases outside the gene matches: 4. Germline values: CDR1 LGHNA, CDR2 YNFKEQ. CDR3 length: 16 amino acids. The DNA for the CDR3 is TGTGCCAGCAGCCAAGAAGTTAGCGGGGTCTACAATGAGCAGTTCTTC. The encoded protein is CASSQEVSGVYNEQFF.

V is TRBV12-3 or TRBV12-4 and J is TRBJ1-4, with D possibly TRBD1 on 5 matching bases. Trimming took 0 bases from V and 7 from J, leaving 6 bases between them. This CDR3 is 13 amino acids long. DNA of the CDR3: TGTGCCAGCAGTTTAGCAGGGGTTGAAAAACTGTTTTTT. This sequence encodes CASSLAGVEKLFF.

The chain couples TRBV28 to TRBJ2-7; 8 bases are shared with TRBD1. J was trimmed by 2 bases and V by 6 bases; bases with no gene match: 3. The CDR3 consists of 13 residues. Germline CDR1 MDHEN, CDR2 SYDVKM. CDR3 loop: CASRTGEAYEQYF. The DNA of the CDR3 is TGTGCCAGCAGGACAGGGGAGGCCTACGAGCAGTACTTC. The full variable domain, in which reference TRBV28 and TRBJ2-7 provide the parts outside the CDR3, is DVKVTQSSRYLVKRTGEKVFLECVQDMDHENMFWYRQDPGLGLRLIYFSYDVKMKEKGDIPEGYSVSREKKERFSLILESASTNQTSMYLCASRTGEAYEQYFGPGTRLTVT.

This clone was seen just once. V usage is TRBV6-4 and J usage is TRBJ2-5, with 8 positions matching TRBD2. Per germline, CDR1 MRHNA and CDR2 SNTAGT. This CDR3 has 15 residues. V gave up 4 bases and J gave up 0 bases; unmatched junction bases: 4. The DNA of the CDR3 is TGTGCCAGCAGTGGGTCGGGGGGGTACCAAGAGACCCAGTACTTC. Translated, it gives CASSGSGGYQETQYF.

The sample holds a few counts of this clone. V and J are TRBV14 and TRBJ1-5; D perhaps matches TRBD1 (6 bases). The CDR3 totals 14 residues. Germline CDR1 is SGHDN and CDR2 is FVKESK. Trimming took off 1 base at V and 5 bases at J, with 9 bases between the two ends. The CDR3 DNA is TGTGCCAGCAGCCAAGGGGGGGGCCATCAGCCCCAGCATTTT. Its translation: CASSQGGGHQPQHF.

The rearrangement joins TRBV4-1 to TRBJ1-4; D not certain. This CDR3 has 17 amino acids. Germline lookup yields CDR1 MGHRA and CDR2 YSYEKL. V shed 1 base and J shed 0 bases, with 12 bases lying between them. Here the CDR3 DNA reads TGCGCCAGCAGCCAAGGTACCAGCGAGGCAACTAATGAAAAACTGTTTTTT. Translating gives CASSQGTSEATNEKLFF.